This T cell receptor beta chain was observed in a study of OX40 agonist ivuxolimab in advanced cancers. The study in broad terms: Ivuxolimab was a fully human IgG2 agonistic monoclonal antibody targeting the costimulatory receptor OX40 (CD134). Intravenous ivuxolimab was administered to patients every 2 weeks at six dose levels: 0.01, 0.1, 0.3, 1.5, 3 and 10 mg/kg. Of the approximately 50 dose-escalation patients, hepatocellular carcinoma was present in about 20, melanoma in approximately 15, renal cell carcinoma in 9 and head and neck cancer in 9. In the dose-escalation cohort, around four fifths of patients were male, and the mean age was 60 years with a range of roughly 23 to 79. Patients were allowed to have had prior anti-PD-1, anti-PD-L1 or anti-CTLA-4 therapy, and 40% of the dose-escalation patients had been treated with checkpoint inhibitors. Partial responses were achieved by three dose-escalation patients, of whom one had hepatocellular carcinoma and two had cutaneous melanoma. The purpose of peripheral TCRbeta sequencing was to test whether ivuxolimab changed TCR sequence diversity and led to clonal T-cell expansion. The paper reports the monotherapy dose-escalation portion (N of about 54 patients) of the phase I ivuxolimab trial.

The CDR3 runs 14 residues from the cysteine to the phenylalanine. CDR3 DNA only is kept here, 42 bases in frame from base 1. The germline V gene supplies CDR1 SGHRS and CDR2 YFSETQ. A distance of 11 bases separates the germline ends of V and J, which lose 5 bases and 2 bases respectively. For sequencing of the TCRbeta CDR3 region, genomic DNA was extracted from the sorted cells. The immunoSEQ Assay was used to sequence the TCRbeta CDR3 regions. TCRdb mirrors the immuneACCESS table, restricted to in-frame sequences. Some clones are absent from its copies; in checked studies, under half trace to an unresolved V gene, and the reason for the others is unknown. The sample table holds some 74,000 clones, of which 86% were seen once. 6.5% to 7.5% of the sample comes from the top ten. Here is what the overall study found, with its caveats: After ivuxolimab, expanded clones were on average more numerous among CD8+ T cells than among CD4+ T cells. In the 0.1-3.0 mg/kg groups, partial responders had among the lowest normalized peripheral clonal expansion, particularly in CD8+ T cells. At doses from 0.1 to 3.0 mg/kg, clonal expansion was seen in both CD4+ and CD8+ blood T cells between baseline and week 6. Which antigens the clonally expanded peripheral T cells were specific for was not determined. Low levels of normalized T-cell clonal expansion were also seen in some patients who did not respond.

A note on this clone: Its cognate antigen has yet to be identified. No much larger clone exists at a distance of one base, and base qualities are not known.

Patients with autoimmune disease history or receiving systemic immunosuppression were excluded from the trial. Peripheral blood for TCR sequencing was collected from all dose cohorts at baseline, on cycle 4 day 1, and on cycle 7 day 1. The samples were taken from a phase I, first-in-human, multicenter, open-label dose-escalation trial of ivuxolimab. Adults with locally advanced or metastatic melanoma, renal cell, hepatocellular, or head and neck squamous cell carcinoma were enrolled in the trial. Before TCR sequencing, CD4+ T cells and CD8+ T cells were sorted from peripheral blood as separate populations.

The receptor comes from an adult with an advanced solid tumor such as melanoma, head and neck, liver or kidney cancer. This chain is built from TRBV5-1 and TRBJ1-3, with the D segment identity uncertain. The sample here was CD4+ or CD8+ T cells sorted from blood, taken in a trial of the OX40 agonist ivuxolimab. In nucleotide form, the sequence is TGCGCCAGCAGGCCTACATACCCTGGAAACACCATATATTTT. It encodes CASRPTYPGNTIYF.